The rows below give T cell receptor beta chains drawn from one sample of a study of T-cell reconstitution after alpha-beta-depleted transplantation in children. TCRdb processed the PCR reads anew with MiXCR; each CDR3 protein has one entry. The data hold hundreds of thousands of distinct CDR3 sequences, with 13% observed a single time. This material consisted of PBMCs, mostly from graft donor cells, taken 360 days after TCRalphabeta/CD19-depleted stem cell transplant. All receptors derive from a male patient aged 5 to 17 who had a stem cell transplant for acute myeloid leukemia, so the T cells may come from the graft donor. Each CDR3 is given with its conserved first and last residue. The D gene is left open where the match is weak. Size is omitted from some rows. Given values are once, few, many or a class for expanded clones.

j_gene	v_gene	d_gene	abundance	CDR3nt	CDR3aa
TRBJ2-3	TRBV6-2/TRBV6-3	.	.	TGTGCCAGCAGTTACGGGACTCCGCAGTATTTT	CASSYGTPQYF
TRBJ2-1	TRBV19	TRBD1	.	TGTGCCAGTAGTATAGGGCCGGGACAGCTATTTCCCTATGAGCAGTTCTTC	CASSIGPGQLFPYEQFF
TRBJ2-7	TRBV5-1	.	few	TGCGCCAGCAGCTTCTCCGGGACGGGTTCCTACGAGCAGTACTTC	CASSFSGTGSYEQYF
TRBJ2-5	TRBV29-1	.	many	TGCAGCGTTGGTTACAGCCAAGAGACCCAGTACTTC	CSVGYSQETQYF
TRBJ2-7	TRBV20-1	TRBD2	.	TGCAGTGCTAGAACAGGTTTGGGACTAGACTACGAGCAGTACTTC	CSARTGLGLDYEQYF
TRBJ2-7	TRBV7-6	.	few	TGTGCCAGCAGCTTAGTCGTGGGAGCCTACGAGCAGTACTTC	CASSLVVGAYEQYF
TRBJ2-2	TRBV28	TRBD1	few	TGTGCCAGCACTTATGGGGACAGGGTGGCAGGGGAGCTGTTTTTT	CASTYGDRVAGELFF
TRBJ2-1	TRBV7-3	.	.	TGTGCCAGCAGCCCCCGACCAAACAATGAGCAGTTCTTC	CASSPRPNNEQFF
TRBJ2-5	TRBV28	.	few	TGTGCCAGCAGTTTTTCCCCGGGCGAGACCCAGTACTTC	CASSFSPGETQYF
TRBJ2-2	TRBV10-3	.	many	TGTGCCATCAAGGTCGGGACAAACACCGGGGAGCTGTTTTTT	CAIKVGTNTGELFF
TRBJ2-2	TRBV20-1	.	many	TGCAGTGCTAGTGCCGGGAAGAGCGACACCGGGGAGCTGTTTTTT	CSASAGKSDTGELFF
TRBJ2-2	TRBV29-1	TRBD2	many	TGCAGCGCTCGAGTGGGGAGGGACACCGGGGAGCTGTTTTTT	CSARVGRDTGELFF
TRBJ2-1	TRBV5-4	TRBD2	.	TGTGCCCCCAGGCTAGCGGGATTCGATTGGACGAACAATGAGCAGTTCTTC	CAPRLAGFDWTNNEQFF
TRBJ1-5	TRBV12-3/TRBV12-4	.	few	TGTGCCAGCACCCGAAAAGTCAATCAGCCCCAGCATTTT	CASTRKVNQPQHF
TRBJ1-1	TRBV5-1	.	many	TGCGCCAGCAGCTTGGAGGCTGAAGCTTTCTTT	CASSLEAEAFF